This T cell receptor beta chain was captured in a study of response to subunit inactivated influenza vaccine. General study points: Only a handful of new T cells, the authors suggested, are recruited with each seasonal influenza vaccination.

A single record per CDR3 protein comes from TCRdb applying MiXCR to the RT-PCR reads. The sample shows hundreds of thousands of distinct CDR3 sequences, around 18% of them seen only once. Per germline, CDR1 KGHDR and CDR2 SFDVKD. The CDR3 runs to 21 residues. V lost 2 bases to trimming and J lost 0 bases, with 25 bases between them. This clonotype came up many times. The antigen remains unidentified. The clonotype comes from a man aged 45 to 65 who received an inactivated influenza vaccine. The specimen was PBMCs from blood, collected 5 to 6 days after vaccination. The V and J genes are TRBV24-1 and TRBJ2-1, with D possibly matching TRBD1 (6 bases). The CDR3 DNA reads TGTGCCACCAGTGATTCAAAAAAACCTAACAGGGATCAGGACTCCTACAATGAGCAGTTCTTC. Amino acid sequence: CATSDSKKPNRDQDSYNEQFF.